What follows are 32 T cell receptor beta chains derived from one specimen sequenced in a study of beta chain features in type 1 diabetes. Overall study findings and caveats: All four CD4+ subsets from Type 1 diabetes patients carried moderately but significantly shorter TCRB CDR3s.

These receptors' antigens are unknown. Expressed TCRB transcripts were sequenced, since all the RNA that had been isolated was reverse transcribed. Profiled with immunoSEQ multiplex PCR; TCRdb holds only in-frame clones, not every one. The sample includes approximately 24,000 clones, 49% of them seen just once. Sequencing was done on a sample of stem cell memory CD4+ T cells from blood. These receptor sequences come from a young man with type 1 diabetes.

The rearrangement uses TRBV14 and TRBJ2-2, with TRBD1 matching over 7 bases. The CDR3 contains 16 residues. V gave up 4 bases and J gave up 3 bases; unmatched junction bases: 8. Germline V gives CDR1 SGHDN, CDR2 FVKESK. CDR3 coding DNA: TGTGCCAGCAGCCTCCTAAGGGGGCAGGACACCGGGGAGCTGTTTTTT. This sequence encodes CASSLLRGQDTGELFF. Full variable domain (missing parts from reference TRBV14 and TRBJ2-2): EAGVTQFPSHSVIEKGQTVTLRCDPISGHDNLYWYRRVMGKEIKFLLHFVKESKQDESGMPNNRFLAERTGGTYSTLKVQPAELEDSGVYFCASSLLRGQDTGELFFGEGSRLTVL.

The chain combines TRBV6-4 with TRBJ2-7; D may be TRBD1 (7 bases). The germline CDR1 and CDR2 sequences are MRHNA and SNTAGT. Trimming took off 5 bases at V and 3 bases at J, with 17 bases between the two ends. This CDR3 region has 15 residues. As DNA, the CDR3 is TGTGCCAGCAGTATGGAGCAGGGGGGCAACTACGAGCAGTACTTC. The encoded protein is CASSMEQGGNYEQYF.

The chain recombines TRBV29-1 with TRBJ1-2; D unresolved. In germline, CDR1 is SQVTM, CDR2 ANQGSEA. The CDR3 is 11 amino acids. Trimming took off 4 bases at V and 4 bases at J, with 7 bases between the two ends. In DNA form, the CDR3 reads TGCAGCGTTGCGGGGAGCTATGGCTACACCTTC. It is translated as CSVAGSYGYTF.

This clone appeared a few times. This sequence joins TRBV5-6 and TRBJ2-1; possible D gene TRBD2, 5 bases. V was shortened by 2 bases and J by 8 bases, with 8 bases between the two germline ends. The length of the CDR3 is 12 residues. CDR1 SGHDT and CDR2 YYEEEE come from the germline V gene. The CDR3 spells CASSLAAYEQFF. As DNA, the CDR3 is TGTGCCAGCAGCTTAGCGGCGTATGAGCAGTTCTTC.

This sequence joins TRBV27 and TRBJ2-3; D unresolved. The V gene lost 2 bases and the J gene lost 3 bases, with 6 bases spanning the gap. This CDR3 comprises 13 residues. CDR1 and CDR2 (germline): MNHEY, SMNVEV (reference sequence). The CDR3 DNA reads as TGTGCCAGCAGTTTACAAGCTACAGATACGCAGTATTTT. Its protein product is CASSLQATDTQYF.

This clone was counted a few times. The gene calls are TRBV5-1 and TRBJ2-7, with a possible D match to TRBD1 (6 bases). Trimming took off 3 bases at V and 5 bases at J, with 15 bases between the two ends. The CDR3 has 14 amino acids. Germline lookup yields CDR1 SGHRS and CDR2 YFSETQ. CDR3 DNA: TGCGCCAGCAGCTCGGACACAGGGATGAACGAGCAGTACTTC. It specifies CASSSDTGMNEQYF.

This chain links TRBV9 with TRBJ2-5; D possibly corresponds to TRBD2 (6 bases). V was trimmed by 0 bases and J by 5 bases, leaving 14 bases between them. Germline CDR1 is SGDLS and CDR2 is YYNGEE. This CDR3 contains 15 residues. DNA for the CDR3: TGTGCCAGCAGCGTAGGGGTGGTGGGAGGTGAGACCCAGTACTTC. It specifies CASSVGVVGGETQYF.

This rearrangement joins TRBV2 to TRBJ1-4; no reliable D call. With 4 bases removed from V and 12 bases from J, the gap between germline ends came to 15 bases. Germline V lookup: CDR1 SNHLY, CDR2 FYNNEI. This CDR3 has 13 residues. The DNA of the CDR3 is TGTGCCAGCAGTGTTGAACAGCCCGGGGAACTGTTTTTT. This gives the protein CASSVEQPGELFF.

The J gene is TRBJ1-1, the V gene TRBV28; 8 positions agree with TRBD1. The V gene's germline CDR1 is MDHEN and CDR2 SYDVKM. After removal of 3 bases from V and 3 bases from J, the junction contained 6 bases not matched to a gene. The CDR3 extends over 15 amino acids. This CDR3 reads CASSFPQGAHTEAFF. The CDR3, as DNA: TGTGCCAGCAGTTTCCCTCAGGGGGCCCACACTGAAGCTTTCTTT.

CDR3 in amino acids: CASSPGTAPRPQHF. The DNA of the CDR3 is TGTGCCAGCTCACCCGGGACAGCCCCGCGGCCCCAGCATTTT. J is TRBJ1-5 and V is TRBV18; TRBD1 agrees at 7 bases. Germline V gene lookup returns CDR1 KGHSH and CDR2 LQKENI. The CDR3 covers 14 residues. V gave up 3 bases and J gave up 9 bases; unmatched junction bases: 8.

The table lists this clone with a few counts. The chain has TRBV11-2 and TRBJ1-6; TRBD1 matches at 7 bases. CDR1 and CDR2 (germline): SGHAT, FQNNGV. V trimming: 5 bases; J trimming: 6 bases; junction bases outside the gene matches: 7. The CDR3 is made up of 15 amino acids. In DNA form, the CDR3 reads TGTGCCAGCAGCCTCCAGGGGGGTTCTAATTCACCCCTCCACTTT. It translates to CASSLQGGSNSPLHF.

This clone has more than one count but fewer than ten. V usage is TRBV5-4 and J usage is TRBJ2-5, with TRBD1 identical over 8 bases. CDR3 length equals 13 residues. Germline-derived CDR1 and CDR2 are SGHNT and YYREEE (reference sequence). J gave up 4 bases and V 3 bases, and 2 bases lay outside the gene matches. The chain's CDR3 is CASSWTGRETQYF. DNA of the CDR3: TGTGCCAGCAGCTGGACAGGGAGAGAGACCCAGTACTTC.

The CDR3 region is CASSLRGGYYEQYF. CDR3 in DNA: TGTGCCAGCAGTTTAAGGGGCGGATACTACGAGCAGTACTTC. The chain joins TRBV28 to TRBJ2-7, with a weak D call TRBD1 (5 bases). The CDR3 contains 14 residues. V was trimmed by 2 bases and J by 3 bases, leaving 11 bases between them. The germline V gene encodes CDR1 MDHEN and CDR2 SYDVKM. The full variable domain, completed using reference TRBV28 and TRBJ2-7, is DVKVTQSSRYLVKRTGEKVFLECVQDMDHENMFWYRQDPGLGLRLIYFSYDVKMKEKGDIPEGYSVSREKKERFSLILESASTNQTSMYLCASSLRGGYYEQYFGPGTRLTVT.

This clone has just a few counts. The rearrangement uses TRBV30 and TRBJ2-1, with 14 positions matching TRBD2. Germline CDR1 GTSNPN, CDR2 SVGIG (reference sequence). The junction had 10 bases not matched to a gene; V was cut back by 2 bases and J by 7 bases. The CDR3 runs 17 residues. The CDR3 reads CAWSFKTSGGAGNEQFF. CDR3 coding DNA: TGTGCCTGGAGTTTTAAGACTAGCGGGGGGGCGGGGAATGAGCAGTTCTTC.

The V and J genes are TRBV7-9 and TRBJ2-5; 7 bases are shared with TRBD2. Germline V gene lookup returns CDR1 SEHNR and CDR2 FQNEAQ (reference sequence). Losses at the gene ends were 1 base for V and 6 bases for J; bases not matched to a gene: 8. The CDR3 length is 15 residues. The CDR3 loop reads CASSLVPSGTQTQYF. DNA of the CDR3: TGTGCCAGCAGCTTAGTTCCTAGCGGCACGCAGACCCAGTACTTC. The entire variable domain, with the rest obtained from reference TRBV7-9 and TRBJ2-5, is as follows: DTGVSQNPRHKITKRGQNVTFRCDPISEHNRLYWYRQTLGQGPEFLTYFQNEAQLEKSRLLSDRFSAERPKGSFSTLEIQRTEQGDSAMYLCASSLVPSGTQTQYFGPGTRLLVL.

The chain is built from TRBV4-1 and TRBJ2-3, with TRBD1 matching 9 bases. The CDR3 runs to 15 residues. Germline V lookup: CDR1 MGHRA, CDR2 YSYEKL. V lost 5 bases and J lost 6; bases outside the gene matches: 9. The CDR3, as DNA: TGCGCCAGCAGCTTCCAGGGACAGGGTTTGGATACGCAGTATTTT. Translation gives CASSFQGQGLDTQYF.

In its sample, this clone was seen a few times. This sequence joins TRBV4-1 and TRBJ2-1, with 8 positions matching TRBD1. Germline V lookup: CDR1 MGHRA, CDR2 YSYEKL. The CDR3 is 16 amino acids. J gave up 4 bases and V 4 bases, and 9 bases lay outside the gene matches. CDR3 sequence reads: CASSLRRGTGYNEQFF. The CDR3 DNA follows: TGCGCCAGCAGCCTCCGCAGGGGGACAGGTTACAATGAGCAGTTCTTC.

This sequence joins TRBV10-3 and TRBJ2-1, with 11 nucleotides matching TRBD2. Trimming removed 4 bases from V and 3 bases from J; junction bases left unmatched: 5. This CDR3 has 16 amino acids. Germline V gene lookup returns CDR1 ENHRY and CDR2 SYGVKD. CDR3 amino acids: CAISGPTSGGYNEQFF. The CDR3 bases are TGTGCCATCAGTGGCCCCACTAGCGGGGGCTACAATGAGCAGTTCTTC.

This clone was recorded once. The V call is TRBV7-9, the J call TRBJ2-2, with TRBD1 matching 7 bases. V was clipped by 7 bases and J by 0 bases; unmatched bases: 5. Looked up from germline, CDR1 is SEHNR and CDR2 is FQNEAQ (reference sequence). CDR3 length: 15 amino acids. As DNA, the CDR3 is TGTGCCAGCATCCTGGACAGGCCGAACACCGGGGAGCTGTTTTTT. Translated: CASILDRPNTGELFF. Based on the CDR3 plus reference TRBV7-9 and TRBJ2-2, the full variable domain is DTGVSQNPRHKITKRGQNVTFRCDPISEHNRLYWYRQTLGQGPEFLTYFQNEAQLEKSRLLSDRFSAERPKGSFSTLEIQRTEQGDSAMYLCASILDRPNTGELFFGEGSRLTVL.

A remark on this clone: Other DNA sequences within the sample encode an identical CDR3. This chain joins TRBV5-4 and TRBJ1-2; TRBD1 agrees at 7 bases. Germline V lookup: CDR1 SGHNT, CDR2 YYREEE (reference sequence). V shed 4 bases, J shed 4 bases, and the junction held 4 bases outside the gene matches. The CDR3 runs to 13 residues. The CDR3 protein is CASSPDRLYGYTF. The CDR3, as DNA: TGTGCCAGCAGCCCGGACAGGCTCTATGGCTACACCTTC.

The CDR3 sequence: CASSQFDPGTGNEKLFF. DNA of the CDR3: TGCGCCAGCAGCCAATTTGACCCCGGGACAGGGAATGAAAAACTGTTTTTT. J is TRBJ1-4 and V is TRBV4-1, with TRBD1 matching 9 bases. The CDR3 has 17 residues. Trimming cost V 2 bases and J 5 bases; bases outside gene matches: 9. Per germline, CDR1 MGHRA and CDR2 YSYEKL.

This chain joins TRBV5-1 and TRBJ2-2, with 12 bases matching TRBD2. J was trimmed by 1 base and V by 1 base; bases with no gene match: 2. Germline-derived CDR1 and CDR2 are SGHRS and YFSETQ. The CDR3 has 17 residues. CDR3 DNA sequence: TGCGCCAGCAGCTTGTTGGGACTAGCGGGGAACACCGGGGAGCTGTTTTTT. Protein sequence: CASSLLGLAGNTGELFF.

The J gene is TRBJ2-1, the V gene TRBV2; a weak D match, TRBD2 (5 bases). The CDR3 extends over 16 amino acids. Per the germline V gene, CDR1 is SNHLY and CDR2 is FYNNEI. V was pared by 1 base and J by 4 bases, with 14 bases between. The CDR3 region is CASSEGRGYGYNEQFF. The CDR3 DNA follows: TGTGCCAGCAGTGAAGGACGGGGATACGGATACAATGAGCAGTTCTTC.

CDR3 DNA sequence: TGTGCCGGATGGGCGCGGGGGGATCTAGAGACCCAGTACTTC. Protein product: CAGWARGDLETQYF. The chain carries TRBV19 and TRBJ2-5; 8 positions agree with TRBD2. The germline gives CDR1 LNHDA, CDR2 SQIVND (reference sequence). V lost 11 bases to trimming and J lost 4 bases; unmatched junction nucleotides: 12. The CDR3 is made up of 14 amino acids.

The chain recombines TRBV19 with TRBJ2-1, with 7 nucleotides matching TRBD2. Germline V gives CDR1 LNHDA, CDR2 SQIVND (reference sequence). The CDR3 is 15 residues long. V lost 5 bases to trimming and J lost 5 bases; unmatched junction nucleotides: 9. The CDR3 region has the DNA TGTGCCAGTAGTTCGGGACTACCGATACACAATGAGCAGTTCTTC. Its protein product is CASSSGLPIHNEQFF.

The chain links TRBV19 to TRBJ2-5; 14 nucleotides line up with TRBD2. CDR3 size: 18 residues. The J segment lost 1 base and the V segment lost 4 bases, leaving 8 bases of the junction unmatched. Germline V gives CDR1 LNHDA, CDR2 SQIVND (reference sequence). The CDR3, as DNA: TGTGCCAGTAGTAATCGACTAGCGGGGGGGCGGGTCCAAGAGACCCAGTACTTC. It codes for CASSNRLAGGRVQETQYF. The whole variable domain, filled in from reference TRBV19 and TRBJ2-5, reads DGGITQSPKYLFRKEGQNVTLSCEQNLNHDAMYWYRQDPGQGLRLIYYSQIVNDFQKGDIAEGYSVSREKKESFPLTVTSAQKNPTAFYLCASSNRLAGGRVQETQYFGPGTRLLVL.

The table lists this clone with a few counts. This rearrangement joins TRBV5-1 to TRBJ2-3; maybe TRBD1 (6 bases). This CDR3 has 12 amino acids. The V and J ends lost 5 bases and 6 bases respectively, with 10 bases between them. The V gene's germline CDR1 is SGHRS and CDR2 YFSETQ. CDR3 nucleotides: TGCGCCAGCAGTTACAGGGAGGATACGCAGTATTTT. It specifies CASSYREDTQYF.

This clone occurred a few times. CDR3 sequence reads: CASSVEGDNSPLHF. The CDR3 nucleotides read TGTGCCAGCAGCGTAGAGGGAGATAATTCACCCCTCCACTTT. The V gene is TRBV9, the J gene TRBJ1-6; D uncertain. The germline CDR1 and CDR2 sequences are SGDLS and YYNGEE. Trimming cost V 0 bases and J 5 bases, with 6 bases left between them. The CDR3 has 14 residues.

This clone was seen a single time. The chain employs TRBV9 and TRBJ1-2; possible D gene TRBD1, 6 bases. Trimming cost V 4 bases and J 4 bases, with 11 bases left between them. The CDR3 runs to 13 residues. The germline gives CDR1 SGDLS, CDR2 YYNGEE. CDR3 sequence reads: CASSPGGAYGYTF. CDR3 sequence (DNA): TGTGCCAGCAGCCCCGGGGGGGCCTATGGCTACACCTTC. The whole variable domain, remainder taken from reference TRBV9 and TRBJ1-2, is DSGVTQTPKHLITATGQRVTLRCSPRSGDLSVYWYQQSLDQGLQFLIQYYNGEERAKGNILERFSAQQFPDLHSELNLSSLELGDSALYFCASSPGGAYGYTFGSGTRLTVV.

This clone was found a few times. The chain is built from TRBV19 and TRBJ2-2; 7 bases are shared with TRBD2. The germline gives CDR1 LNHDA, CDR2 SQIVND (reference sequence). The CDR3 spans 14 residues. The V segment lost 10 bases and the J segment 6 bases; nucleotides outside the gene matches: 11. CDR3 loop: CAIRLAGVPGELFF. CDR3 DNA: TGTGCCATACGCTTAGCGGGTGTGCCCGGGGAGCTGTTTTTT.

V is TRBV5-1 and J is TRBJ1-1, with a possible D match to TRBD1 (5 bases). Trimming left V 0 bases short and J 3 bases short, with 6 bases between. In germline, CDR1 is SGHRS, CDR2 YFSETQ. CDR3 length: 13 residues. CDR3 loop: CASSLVGDTEAFF. The CDR3 nucleotides are TGCGCCAGCAGCTTGGTAGGGGACACTGAAGCTTTCTTT.

This clone appeared a few times. The chain combines TRBV28 with TRBJ1-2; 9 bases align to TRBD1. The CDR3 spans 14 residues. Losses at the gene ends were 4 bases for V and 6 bases for J; bases not matched to a gene: 6. Germline assignment: CDR1 MDHEN and CDR2 SYDVKM. DNA for the CDR3: TGTGCCAGCAGTTACAGGGGGCGAAAGCATGGCTACACCTTC. Protein sequence: CASSYRGRKHGYTF.